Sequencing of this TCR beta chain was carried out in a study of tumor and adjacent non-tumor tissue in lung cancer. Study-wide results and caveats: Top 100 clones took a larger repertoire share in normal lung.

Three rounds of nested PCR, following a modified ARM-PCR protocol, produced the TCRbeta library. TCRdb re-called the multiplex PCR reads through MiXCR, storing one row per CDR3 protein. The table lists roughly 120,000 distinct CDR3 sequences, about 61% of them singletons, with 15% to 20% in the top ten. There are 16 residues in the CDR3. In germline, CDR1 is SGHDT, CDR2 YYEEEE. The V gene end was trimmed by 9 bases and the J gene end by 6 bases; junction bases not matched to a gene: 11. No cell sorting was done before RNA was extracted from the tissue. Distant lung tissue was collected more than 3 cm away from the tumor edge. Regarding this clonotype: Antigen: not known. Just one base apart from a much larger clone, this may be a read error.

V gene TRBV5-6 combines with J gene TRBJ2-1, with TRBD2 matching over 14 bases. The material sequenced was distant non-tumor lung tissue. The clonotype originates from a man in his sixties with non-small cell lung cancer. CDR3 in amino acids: CANTNEGLAGGNEQFF. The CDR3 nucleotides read TGTGCCAACACCAATGAAGGACTAGCGGGAGGCAATGAGCAGTTCTTC.